This TCR beta chain is from a study of blood T cell repertoires in COVID-19. The wider study: Specimens from acute and convalescent COVID-19 originated in the United States, Italy and Spain. T cells, B-cell-depleted T cells, or PBMCs supplied cDNA or gDNA.

V lost 9 bases and J 2 bases, leaving 14 bases between the germline ends. The germline gives CDR1 MNHEY, CDR2 SVGAGI. This CDR3 comprises 13 residues. The repertoire was sequenced with immunoSEQ multiplex PCR; TCRdb's copy has only in-frame clones and lacks some. This table holds 65,000 to 95,000 clones, roughly 90% found once. The sample was peripheral blood. This rearrangement joins TRBV6-5 to TRBJ2-7; a possible D gene is TRBD1 (5 bases). The receptor's source is a man between 65 and 85 years old with acute or convalescent COVID-19. The chain's CDR3 is CARGFRQPYEQYF. DNA for the CDR3: TGTGCCAGGGGCTTTCGACAGCCCTACGAGCAGTACTTC.